This T cell receptor (beta chain) appears in the sequencing data of a study of cytomegalovirus exposure and HLA in healthy donors. The PCR contained 60 Vbeta and 13 Jbeta primers. Assay used: immunoSEQ multiplex PCR; TCRdb lists only in-frame clones, some missing. This sample has roughly 120,000 clones, with 50% to 65% found just once. Trimming took 3 bases from V and 3 from J, leaving 12 bases between them. Germline V gene lookup returns CDR1 MNHNS and CDR2 SASEGT. The CDR3 runs to 15 residues. The rearrangement uses TRBV6-1 and TRBJ1-5; TRBD1 is a possible D gene (6 bases). The clonotype was recovered from a man aged 40-55 years in good health and CMV-seropositive. Sequencing was performed on PBMCs. This CDR3 is CASSEWGHPNQPQHF. The CDR3 DNA follows: TGTGCCAGCAGTGAGTGGGGACATCCCAATCAGCCCCAGCATTTT.